The 23 T cell receptor beta chains below all came from one sample that was sequenced in a study of cytomegalovirus exposure and HLA in healthy donors. Data came from immunoSEQ multiplex PCR; TCRdb stores just in-frame clones and leaves some out. Of 150,000 or so clones listed, just over 85% are singletons. Sample: PBMCs. All receptors come from a human donor in good health.

The V gene is TRBV18, the J gene TRBJ1-2; possible D gene TRBD1, 6 bases. CDR1 is KGHSH and CDR2 is LQKENI in the germline V gene. This CDR3 spans 17 amino acids. The germline V and J ends were trimmed by 1 base and 6 bases, with 21 bases remaining between them. The DNA of the CDR3 is TGTGCCAGCTCACCACGAGTTCAGTCTGGGGACACAAATGGCTACACCTTC. Its protein product is CASSPRVQSGDTNGYTF.

The genes are TRBV6-1 and TRBJ1-2; TRBD1 aligns across 7 bases. The trim removed 8 bases at V and 4 bases at J, leaving 13 bases unmatched. Germline CDR1 is MNHNS and CDR2 is SASEGT. The CDR3 is 15 residues long. The CDR3 region has the DNA TGTGCCAGCCGAGACACAGGGGATGGGAGCTATGGCTACACCTTC. Translating it yields CASRDTGDGSYGYTF.

This chain connects TRBV6-6 to TRBJ2-7; TRBD2 might be the D (5 bases). CDR1 is MNHNY, CDR2 SVGAGI, per germline (reference sequence). V lost 0 bases and J lost 3, with 9 bases in between. This CDR3 comprises 14 residues. The DNA of the CDR3 is TGTGCCAGCAGTTACTCACGGGGAGTCTACGAGCAGTACTTC. Translating it yields CASSYSRGVYEQYF.

This chain joins TRBV4-1 and TRBJ1-4; 9 bases fit TRBD1. J lost 8 bases, V lost 4 bases, and 5 bases had no gene match. This CDR3 contains 14 residues. Germline values: CDR1 MGHRA, CDR2 YSYEKL. The DNA for the CDR3 is TGCGCCAGCAGCCCCACAGGGGGCCGAGAAAAACTGTTTTTT. Protein product: CASSPTGGREKLFF.

The chain links TRBV28 to TRBJ1-2, with 10 bases identical to TRBD1. CDR1 is MDHEN and CDR2 is SYDVKM in the germline V gene. CDR3 size: 14 residues. V shed 4 bases, J shed 8 bases, and the junction held 7 bases outside the gene matches. CDR3 sequence: CASSSGTGVRGYTF. The CDR3 DNA reads as TGTGCCAGCAGTTCCGGGACAGGGGTTAGGGGCTACACCTTC.

This clone was seen once. J is TRBJ2-7 and V is TRBV11-3; no definite D call. There are 13 residues in the CDR3. Germline-derived CDR1 and CDR2 are SGHNT and YENEEA. V lost 1 base, J lost 4 bases, and 8 bases lay in between. CDR3 in DNA: TGTGCCAGCAGCTTAGGTGCAGAATACGAGCAGTACTTC. Its translation: CASSLGAEYEQYF.

The chain carries TRBV4-1 and TRBJ2-3, with 8 bases lining up with TRBD2. With V trimmed by 0 bases and J by 1 base, 6 bases remained unmatched. CDR3 size: 17 residues. Per germline, CDR1 MGHRA and CDR2 YSYEKL. The CDR3 reads CASSQDHERGRTDTQYF. CDR3 DNA: TGCGCCAGCAGCCAAGATCATGAGCGGGGGCGCACAGATACGCAGTATTTT.

The V gene is TRBV30, the J gene TRBJ1-1; D not resolved. The ends were cut back, 0 bases at V and 3 bases at J, with 5 bases in the middle. Germline V gene sequence: CDR1 GTSNPN, CDR2 SVGIG (reference sequence). The CDR3 is 12 amino acids. The CDR3 DNA follows: TGTGCCTGGAGTGTACGGGACACTGAAGCTTTCTTT. The encoded protein is CAWSVRDTEAFF.

The genes are TRBV6-4 and TRBJ2-1, with TRBD2 matching over 7 bases. The trim removed 2 bases at V and 8 bases at J, leaving 9 bases unmatched. CDR3 length: 15 residues. Germline V lookup: CDR1 MRHNA, CDR2 SNTAGT. CDR3 coding DNA: TGTGCCAGCAGTGACGGGTCGGGAGGTTTAGATGAGCAGTTCTTC. Translation: CASSDGSGGLDEQFF.

The rearrangement uses TRBV14 and TRBJ1-1; D not resolved. Per the germline V gene, CDR1 is SGHDN and CDR2 is FVKESK. The V end was cut by 1 base, the J end by 0 bases, with 12 bases between. The CDR3 totals 16 residues. CDR3 bases: TGTGCCAGCAGCCAAGGGGCTGGCAGAATGAACACTGAAGCTTTCTTT. Protein: CASSQGAGRMNTEAFF.

This chain joins TRBV28 and TRBJ2-7; TRBD2 matches 8 bases. Trimming at V came to 3 bases and at J to 7 bases, leaving 14 bases not matched to a gene. Germline CDR1 reads MDHEN; CDR2 reads SYDVKM. CDR3 size: 16 residues. CDR3 in amino acids: CASSFGPGLVRLEQYF. The CDR3 region has the DNA TGTGCCAGCAGTTTCGGGCCGGGACTAGTTCGACTAGAGCAGTACTTC.

This chain connects TRBV27 to TRBJ2-2, with 9 bases that match TRBD1. This CDR3 has 16 amino acids. Unmatched junction bases numbered 8, after V lost 5 bases and J lost 4 bases. Germline-derived CDR1 and CDR2 are MNHEY and SMNVEV (reference sequence). The CDR3 reads CASSPLTGGFTGELFF. For the CDR3, the DNA is TGTGCCAGCAGTCCCCTGACAGGGGGATTCACCGGGGAGCTGTTTTTT.

V usage is TRBV27 and J usage is TRBJ1-2, with a possible D match to TRBD1 (6 bases). V dropped 3 bases and J dropped 6 bases, with 11 bases sitting between them. Germline loops: CDR1 MNHEY, CDR2 SMNVEV (reference sequence). This CDR3 comprises 13 residues. CDR3 amino acids: CASSFRDNDGYTF. CDR3 DNA sequence: TGTGCCAGCAGTTTTCGGGACAACGATGGCTACACCTTC.

The V call is TRBV2, the J call TRBJ2-5; 8 bases fit TRBD1. This CDR3 contains 15 residues. CDR1 SNHLY and CDR2 FYNNEI come from the germline V gene. The V segment lost 5 bases and the J segment 4 bases; nucleotides outside the gene matches: 9. The CDR3 nucleotides read TGTGCCAGCAGTCGAACGGGACAGGTGCGAGAGACCCAGTACTTC. Its translation is CASSRTGQVRETQYF. The entire variable domain, with the rest obtained from reference TRBV2 and TRBJ2-5, is as follows: EPEVTQTPSHQVTQMGQEVILRCVPISNHLYFYWYRQILGQKVEFLVSFYNNEISEKSEIFDDQFSVERPDGSNFTLKIRSTKLEDSAMYFCASSRTGQVRETQYFGPGTRLLVL.

This rearrangement joins TRBV19 to TRBJ2-7; TRBD1 might be the D (7 bases). This CDR3 spans 15 amino acids. Per germline, CDR1 LNHDA and CDR2 SQIVND (reference sequence). V shed 3 bases and J shed 3 bases, with 15 bases lying between them. In DNA, the CDR3 is TGTGCCAGTAGTATCCGGCGGGACAGCTTCTACGAGCAGTACTTC. Translation: CASSIRRDSFYEQYF. Full variable domain (missing parts from reference TRBV19 and TRBJ2-7): DGGITQSPKYLFRKEGQNVTLSCEQNLNHDAMYWYRQDPGQGLRLIYYSQIVNDFQKGDIAEGYSVSREKKESFPLTVTSAQKNPTAFYLCASSIRRDSFYEQYFGPGTRLTVT.

This sequence joins TRBV27 and TRBJ1-6; D is unclear. Per the germline V gene, CDR1 is MNHEY and CDR2 is SMNVEV (reference sequence). Between the trimmed V and J ends, which lost 5 bases and 4 bases, there was a span of 18 bases. This CDR3 region has 17 residues. CDR3 amino acids: CASSAAEKAFYNSPLHF. CDR3 DNA sequence: TGTGCCAGCAGTGCCGCGGAGAAGGCCTTTTATAATTCACCCCTCCACTTT.

This chain joins TRBV15 and TRBJ2-7; D may be TRBD1 (6 bases). V lost 1 base, J lost 0 bases, and 13 bases lay in between. This CDR3 is built from 16 residues. Germline V gene lookup returns CDR1 LNHNV and CDR2 YYDKDF (reference sequence). The CDR3 loop reads CATSRGYGTHSYEQYF. CDR3 nucleotide sequence: TGTGCCACCAGCAGAGGCTATGGGACACACTCCTACGAGCAGTACTTC.

The chain is built from TRBV5-1 and TRBJ1-1; D ambiguous. Per germline, CDR1 SGHRS and CDR2 YFSETQ. V gave up 5 bases and J gave up 3 bases, with 17 bases separating them. The CDR3 contains 15 residues. CDR3 in DNA: TGCGCCAGCAGGAGGGCCGACTATGGTGACACTGAAGCTTTCTTT. Translating it yields CASRRADYGDTEAFF.

The CDR3 is CASSSRRSGSDNEQFF. The CDR3 DNA follows: TGTGCCAGCAGTAGCCGAAGAAGCGGGTCTGACAATGAGCAGTTCTTC. The chain couples TRBV11-1 to TRBJ2-1; possibly TRBD2 for D (6 bases). The ends were cut back, 6 bases at V and 5 bases at J, with 20 bases in the middle. The CDR3 covers 16 residues. Germline V gives CDR1 SGHAT, CDR2 FQDESV (reference sequence).

V gene TRBV30 combines with J gene TRBJ1-1, with 10 positions matching TRBD1. The CDR3 totals 16 residues. V shed 0 bases, J shed 4 bases, and the junction held 8 bases outside the gene matches. CDR1 is GTSNPN, CDR2 SVGIG, per germline (reference sequence). The CDR3: CAWSVSKTGGFTEAFF. The CDR3 DNA reads TGTGCCTGGAGTGTATCCAAGACAGGGGGCTTCACTGAAGCTTTCTTT.

V and J are TRBV5-1 and TRBJ2-7, with 12 nucleotides matching TRBD2. Losses at the gene ends were 4 bases for V and 7 bases for J; bases not matched to a gene: 6. Germline V gene data show CDR1 as SGHRS and CDR2 as YFSETQ. This CDR3 has 14 residues. The DNA for the CDR3 is TGCGCCAGCAGCCGGACTAGCGGGAATGAAGAGCAGTACTTC. Protein product: CASSRTSGNEEQYF.

The V call is TRBV5-4, the J call TRBJ2-1; D not resolved. The CDR3 is made up of 14 amino acids. The V gene lost 0 bases and the J gene lost 6 bases, with 10 bases spanning the gap. Germline V gene data show CDR1 as SGHNT and CDR2 as YYREEE (reference sequence). CDR3 region: CASSLGPMVNEQFF. The CDR3 DNA reads as TGTGCCAGCAGCTTGGGCCCTATGGTCAATGAGCAGTTCTTC.

The chain carries TRBV5-1 and TRBJ1-1; 7 bases are a match to TRBD1. J gave up 0 bases and V 0 bases, and 5 bases lay outside the gene matches. Germline CDR1 reads SGHRS; CDR2 reads YFSETQ. The CDR3 runs 16 residues. This CDR3 is CASSLGEGGMNTEAFF. In nucleotides, the CDR3 is TGCGCCAGCAGCTTGGGGGAAGGGGGCATGAACACTGAAGCTTTCTTT.